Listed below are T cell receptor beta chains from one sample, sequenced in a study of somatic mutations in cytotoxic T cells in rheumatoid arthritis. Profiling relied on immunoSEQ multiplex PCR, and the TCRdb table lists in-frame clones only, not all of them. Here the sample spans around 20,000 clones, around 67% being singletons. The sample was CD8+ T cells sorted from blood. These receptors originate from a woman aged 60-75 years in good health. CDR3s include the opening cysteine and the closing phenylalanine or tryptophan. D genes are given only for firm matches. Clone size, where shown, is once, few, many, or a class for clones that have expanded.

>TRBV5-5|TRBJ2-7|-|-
CASNLWGDSYEQYF
TGTGCCAGCAACCTCTGGGGGGATAGCTACGAGCAGTACTTC
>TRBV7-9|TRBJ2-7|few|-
CASSLETYHEQYF
TGTGCCAGCAGCTTAGAGACCTACCACGAGCAGTACTTC
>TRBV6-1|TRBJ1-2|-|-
CASSEYSGYGYTF
TGTGCCAGCAGTGAATACTCCGGGTATGGCTACACCTTC
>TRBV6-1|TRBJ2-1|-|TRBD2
CASSVRSGGYEQFF
TGTGCCAGCAGTGTCCGAAGCGGGGGCTATGAGCAGTTCTTC
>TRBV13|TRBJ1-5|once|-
CASSSGTAKPQHF
TGTGCCAGCAGTTCCGGGACGGCGAAGCCCCAGCATTTT
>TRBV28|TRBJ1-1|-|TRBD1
CASSPPRYRGTEAFF
TGTGCCAGCAGTCCCCCTAGGTACAGGGGAACTGAAGCTTTCTTT
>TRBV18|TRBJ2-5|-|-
CASSPRKDRAPETQYF
TGTGCCAGCTCACCACGTAAGGACAGAGCCCCAGAGACCCAGTACTTC
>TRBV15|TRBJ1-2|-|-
CATSPKWVTHYGYTF
TGTGCCACCAGCCCTAAGTGGGTTACGCACTATGGCTACACCTTC
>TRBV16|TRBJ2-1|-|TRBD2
CASSQSPGGPDEQFF
TGTGCCAGCAGCCAATCTCCGGGGGGGCCCGATGAGCAGTTCTTC
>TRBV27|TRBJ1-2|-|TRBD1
CASSLSAGGVYGYTF
TGTGCCAGCAGTTTATCGGCAGGGGGTGTCTATGGCTACACCTTC
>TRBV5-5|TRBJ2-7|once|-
CASSRDGDYEQYF
TGTGCCAGCAGCCGGGACGGGGACTACGAGCAGTACTTC
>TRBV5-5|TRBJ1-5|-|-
CASRSYSNQPQHF
TGTGCCAGCAGAAGTTATAGCAATCAGCCCCAGCATTTT
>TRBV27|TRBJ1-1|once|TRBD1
CASSLKQGWVEAFF
TGTGCCAGCAGTCTTAAACAGGGGTGGGTTGAAGCTTTCTTT